These 10 T cell receptor beta chains originate from one sample sequenced in a study of cytomegalovirus exposure and HLA in healthy donors. Use of 60 Vbeta and 13 Jbeta primers characterized the PCR. Generated by immunoSEQ multiplex PCR, the TCRdb table keeps only in-frame clones and is missing some. The data show just over 150,000 clones, with 75% to 90% seen just once and almost 2% held by the top ten. Input material: PBMCs. The receptor set was obtained from a woman aged 18-29 years in good health and CMV-seronegative.

This chain uses TRBV7-2 with TRBJ1-1; 8 bases fit TRBD1. Per the germline V gene, CDR1 is SGHTA and CDR2 is FQGNSA. Losses at the gene ends were 5 bases for V and 6 bases for J; bases not matched to a gene: 11. The CDR3 covers 15 residues. CDR3 sequence: CASSVAGQGRAEAFF. The CDR3, as DNA: TGTGCCAGCAGCGTCGCCGGACAGGGTCGGGCTGAAGCTTTCTTT.

The rearrangement uses TRBV5-6 and TRBJ1-3; the D gene is possibly TRBD1 (5 bases). The CDR3 covers 14 residues. From germline, CDR1 is SGHDT and CDR2 YYEEEE. The V and J ends lost 2 bases and 14 bases respectively, with 20 bases between them. The CDR3 is CASSLRQGGSRLYF. The CDR3 coding sequence is TGTGCCAGCAGCTTAAGGCAGGGCGGATCGAGGTTATATTTT.

This rearrangement joins TRBV19 to TRBJ2-1, with unresolved D. The length of the CDR3 is 13 residues. Trimming removed 5 bases at V and 4 bases at J, with 9 bases between. Germline CDR1 reads LNHDA; CDR2 reads SQIVND (reference sequence). CDR3 bases: TGTGCCAGTAGTTCAGTCCTTTACAATGAGCAGTTCTTC. The encoded protein is CASSSVLYNEQFF.

The chain uses TRBV19 and TRBJ1-1; tentatively, D is TRBD1 (6 bases). Germline CDR1 is LNHDA and CDR2 is SQIVND (reference sequence). The ends were cut back, 6 bases at V and 4 bases at J, with 12 bases in the middle. This CDR3 has 13 residues. DNA for the CDR3: TGTGCCAGTAGGGGCCAGGGGAGCACTGAAGCTTTCTTT. Residues: CASRGQGSTEAFF. The full variable domain, in which reference TRBV19 and TRBJ1-1 provide the parts outside the CDR3, is DGGITQSPKYLFRKEGQNVTLSCEQNLNHDAMYWYRQDPGQGLRLIYYSQIVNDFQKGDIAEGYSVSREKKESFPLTVTSAQKNPTAFYLCASRGQGSTEAFFGQGTRLTVV.

This rearrangement joins TRBV5-6 to TRBJ2-7, with a possible D match to TRBD1 (6 bases). Trimming cost V 3 bases and J 2 bases, with 15 bases left between them. Germline-derived CDR1 and CDR2 are SGHDT and YYEEEE. This CDR3 region has 15 residues. CDR3 amino acids: CASSSAGTRPYEQYF. CDR3 coding DNA: TGTGCCAGCAGCTCCGCCGGGACACGACCCTACGAGCAGTACTTC. Drawing the rest from reference TRBV5-6 and TRBJ2-7, the complete variable domain is DAGVTQSPTHLIKTRGQQVTLRCSPKSGHDTVSWYQQALGQGPQFIFQYYEEEERQRGNFPDRFSGHQFPNYSSELNVNALLLGDSALYLCASSSAGTRPYEQYFGPGTRLTVT.

This sequence joins TRBV6-6 and TRBJ1-2, with D tentatively TRBD1 (6 bases). The germline V and J ends were trimmed by 0 bases and 4 bases, with 12 bases remaining between them. The CDR3 loop spans 15 amino acids. Looked up from germline, CDR1 is MNHNY and CDR2 is SVGAGI (reference sequence). Here the CDR3 reads CASSYSTGTSYGYTF. CDR3 in DNA: TGTGCCAGCAGTTACTCGACTGGGACAAGCTATGGCTACACCTTC.

V usage is TRBV2 and J usage is TRBJ1-2; 8 nucleotides line up with TRBD1. After removal of 5 bases from V and 8 bases from J, the junction contained 7 bases not matched to a gene. This CDR3 spans 13 amino acids. Germline V CDR1 and CDR2: SNHLY, FYNNEI. The CDR3 region has the DNA TGTGCCAGCAGTCCGGACAGGGTTGGGGGCTACACCTTC. It is translated as CASSPDRVGGYTF.

The gene calls are TRBV4-2 and TRBJ2-3, with D unresolved. With 0 bases removed from V and 2 bases from J, the gap between germline ends came to 6 bases. The V gene's germline CDR1 is LGHNA and CDR2 YNFKEQ. The CDR3 runs to 14 residues. The CDR3 region is CASSQDLVTDTQYF. In DNA form, the CDR3 reads TGTGCCAGCAGCCAAGACCTAGTCACAGATACGCAGTATTTT.

V gene TRBV28 combines with J gene TRBJ1-3; the D is unclear. The germline V gene has CDR1 MDHEN and CDR2 SYDVKM. The CDR3 consists of 12 residues. V lost 6 bases and J lost 2, with 5 bases in between. The CDR3 nucleotides read TGTGCCAGCAGAGAGGCTGGAAACACCATATATTTT. Protein: CASREAGNTIYF.

This clone was recorded once. The rearrangement links TRBV28 to TRBJ1-4; 7 positions match TRBD1. Germline V gene lookup returns CDR1 MDHEN and CDR2 SYDVKM. V lost 5 bases to trimming and J lost 8 bases; unmatched junction nucleotides: 8. The CDR3 covers 14 residues. CDR3 amino acids: CASSPLRGREKLFF. The CDR3 DNA follows: TGTGCCAGCAGTCCCCTCAGGGGGAGAGAAAAACTGTTTTTT.